This TCR beta chain was retrieved from a study of preoperative IRX-2 immunotherapy in early breast cancer. The junction had 9 bases not matched to a gene; V was cut back by 6 bases and J by 4 bases. The CDR3 sequence is 15 residues long. The sample's treatment: preoperative locoregional IRX-2 cytokine immunotherapy. This phase Ib study tested locoregional IRX-2 cytokine immunotherapy given before surgery. Assay: immunoSEQ multiplex PCR; the TCRdb copy retains only in-frame clones and omits some. Of approximately 28,000 clones in the sample, 82% were seen once. This receptor was taken from a human donor with breast cancer. This chain connects TRBV23-1 to TRBJ1-2; 9 positions match TRBD1. TRBV23-1 is classed as an ORF, of uncertain function. This sample was gathered from a patient treated with IRX-2 immunotherapy. The CDR3 spells CASSHKQGAGYGYTF. For the CDR3, the DNA is TGCGCCAGCAGCCATAAACAGGGGGCAGGCTATGGCTACACCTTC.